Each of the 13 T cell receptor beta chains below was sequenced from the same sample in a study of cytomegalovirus exposure and HLA in healthy donors. The PCR employed 60 Vbeta primers together with 13 Jbeta primers. TCRdb keeps only in-frame clones here, not all; method: immunoSEQ multiplex PCR. Seen here are about 120,000 clones, 15% observed once, and the top ten hold 1.5% to 2%. What was sequenced was PBMCs. Source of these receptors: a woman aged 18-30 years in good health and CMV-seronegative.

There are a few counts of this clone. This sample also contains other DNA sequences that code for the same CDR3. This chain connects TRBV18 to TRBJ1-1; unclear D gene. Trimming shortened V by 6 bases and J by 5 bases, and 16 bases separated the two germline ends. The CDR3 is made up of 14 amino acids. The germline V gene encodes CDR1 KGHSH and CDR2 LQKENI. The CDR3 DNA follows: TGTGCCAGCTCTAGCGAGAATAGAAGAACTGAAGCTTTCTTT. This encodes CASSSENRRTEAFF.

The chain has TRBV6-5 and TRBJ1-1; D remains ambiguous. Germline V gene data show CDR1 as MNHEY and CDR2 as SVGAGI. There are 14 residues in the CDR3. Trimming removed 8 bases at V and 4 bases at J, with 17 bases between. The CDR3 nucleotides are TGTGCCAGCTTTCCTAGAGGAATTATCACTGAAGCTTTCTTT. Protein sequence: CASFPRGIITEAFF.

The chain uses TRBV28 and TRBJ2-2; 11 bases match TRBD1. The CDR3 covers 17 residues. V gave up 6 bases and J gave up 1 base; unmatched junction bases: 7. CDR1 MDHEN and CDR2 SYDVKM come from the germline V gene. The CDR3 here is CASRLPGTGGNTGELFF. In DNA form, the CDR3 reads TGTGCCAGCAGACTGCCCGGGACAGGGGGGAACACCGGGGAGCTGTTTTTT.

The J gene is TRBJ2-7, the V gene TRBV7-3; TRBD2 might be the D (7 bases). The CDR3 runs to 15 residues. Between the trimmed V and J ends, which lost 5 bases and 2 bases, there was a span of 16 bases. Germline CDR1 and CDR2: SGHTA and FQGTGA. DNA of the CDR3: TGTGCCAGCAGCCCGGGGGGCCAGGGCCCCTACGAGCAGTACTTC. Protein sequence: CASSPGGQGPYEQYF.

The chain has TRBV10-3 and TRBJ2-1; 9 positions agree with TRBD2. CDR1 is ENHRY and CDR2 is SYGVKD in the germline V gene. This CDR3 has 16 residues. V lost 9 bases to trimming and J lost 7 bases; unmatched junction nucleotides: 16. CDR3 amino acids: CAITDRRGGSINEQFF. The DNA for the CDR3 is TGTGCCATAACGGATAGGCGGGGGGGCTCTATTAATGAGCAGTTCTTC.

In its sample, this clone was seen a few times. This chain links TRBV19 with TRBJ1-2; TRBD1 might be the D (5 bases). The germline V and J ends were trimmed by 7 bases and 8 bases, with 14 bases remaining between them. The CDR3 is made up of 12 amino acids. CDR1 is LNHDA and CDR2 is SQIVND in the germline V gene (reference sequence). This CDR3 reads CASKGEQSGYTF. The CDR3 DNA reads as TGTGCCAGTAAAGGGGAACAGTCGGGCTACACCTTC.

This chain joins TRBV2 and TRBJ1-2, with 9 bases identical to TRBD1. The trim removed 2 bases at V and 0 bases at J, leaving 7 bases unmatched. Germline CDR1 reads SNHLY; CDR2 reads FYNNEI. This CDR3 contains 17 residues. CDR3 region: CASSERGQGNSNYGYTF. In DNA, the CDR3 is TGTGCCAGCAGTGAAAGGGGACAGGGAAATTCTAACTATGGCTACACCTTC.

The chain is built from TRBV5-1 and TRBJ2-4; 9 bases are shared with TRBD1. The V segment lost 0 bases and the J segment 4 bases; nucleotides outside the gene matches: 5. Germline lookup yields CDR1 SGHRS and CDR2 YFSETQ. This CDR3 contains 16 residues. CDR3 amino acids: CASSLGDREEKNIQYF. The CDR3 DNA reads TGCGCCAGCAGCTTGGGGGACAGGGAAGAAAAAAACATTCAGTACTTC.

The J gene is TRBJ1-5, the V gene TRBV6-5; D might be TRBD1 (5 bases). The CDR3 sequence is 15 residues long. The V gene's germline CDR1 is MNHEY and CDR2 SVGAGI. Trimming pared 0 bases from V and 3 bases from J, leaving 9 bases between. The CDR3 DNA is TGTGCCAGCAGTTACTCAGCAGGGAACAATCAGCCCCAGCATTTT. Translating gives CASSYSAGNNQPQHF.

Turning to this clone: The sample has other DNA sequences that encode this CDR3 too. The chain carries TRBV5-1 and TRBJ2-2; 9 bases map to TRBD2. There are 16 residues in the CDR3. Germline CDR1 is SGHRS and CDR2 is YFSETQ. After removal of 0 bases from V and 1 base from J, the junction contained 1 base not matched to a gene. The CDR3 protein is CASSLVLAGNTGELFF. The CDR3, as DNA: TGCGCCAGCAGCTTGGTACTAGCGGGGAACACCGGGGAGCTGTTTTTT.

This rearrangement joins TRBV6-5 to TRBJ1-1; D remains ambiguous. From germline, CDR1 is MNHEY and CDR2 SVGAGI. This CDR3 has 13 residues. Trimming pared 7 bases from V and 1 base from J, leaving 10 bases between. The CDR3 here is CASIGWRNTEAFF. The CDR3 region has the DNA TGTGCCAGCATCGGCTGGAGGAACACTGAAGCTTTCTTT.

The sample holds a few counts of this clone. The chain links TRBV2 to TRBJ2-1; TRBD2 might be the D (6 bases). Trimming shortened V by 8 bases and J by 7 bases, and 15 bases separated the two germline ends. Germline V gives CDR1 SNHLY, CDR2 FYNNEI. The CDR3 is 13 residues long. CDR3 loop: CASDPGVSNEQFF. In nucleotides, the CDR3 is TGTGCCAGCGACCCGGGAGTCTCTAATGAGCAGTTCTTC.

This clone was counted a few times. This chain joins TRBV11-3 and TRBJ2-7, with a possible D match to TRBD2 (5 bases). Deletions cut 4 bases from V and 2 bases from J, with 9 bases between. Germline CDR1 is SGHNT and CDR2 is YENEEA. The CDR3 has 13 residues. CDR3 sequence (DNA): TGTGCCAGCAGCTCTGGGGAGACCTACGAGCAGTACTTC. Its protein product is CASSSGETYEQYF.